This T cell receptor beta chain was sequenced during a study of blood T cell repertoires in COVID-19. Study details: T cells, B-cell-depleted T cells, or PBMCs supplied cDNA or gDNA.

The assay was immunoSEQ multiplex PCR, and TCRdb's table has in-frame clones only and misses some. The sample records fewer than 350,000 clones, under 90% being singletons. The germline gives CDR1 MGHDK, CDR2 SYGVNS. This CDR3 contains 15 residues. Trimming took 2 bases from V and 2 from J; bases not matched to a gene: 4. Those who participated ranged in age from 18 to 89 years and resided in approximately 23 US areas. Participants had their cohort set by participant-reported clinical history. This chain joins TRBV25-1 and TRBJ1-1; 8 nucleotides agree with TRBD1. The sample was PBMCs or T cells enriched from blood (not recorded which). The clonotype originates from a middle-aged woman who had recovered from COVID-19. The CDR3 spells CASSEPGQGNTEAFF. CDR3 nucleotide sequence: TGTGCCAGCAGTGAACCAGGACAGGGAAACACTGAAGCTTTCTTT.